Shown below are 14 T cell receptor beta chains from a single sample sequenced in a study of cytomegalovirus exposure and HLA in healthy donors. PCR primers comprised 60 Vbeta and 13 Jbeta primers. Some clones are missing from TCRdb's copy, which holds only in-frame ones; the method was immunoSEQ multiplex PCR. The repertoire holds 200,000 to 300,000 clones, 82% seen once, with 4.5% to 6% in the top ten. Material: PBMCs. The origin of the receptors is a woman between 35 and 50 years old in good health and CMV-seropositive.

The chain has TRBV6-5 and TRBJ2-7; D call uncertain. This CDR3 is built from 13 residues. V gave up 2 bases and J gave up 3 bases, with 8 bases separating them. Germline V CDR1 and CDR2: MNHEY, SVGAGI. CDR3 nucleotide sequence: TGTGCCAGCAGTTACACCAGTCTCTACGAGCAGTACTTC. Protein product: CASSYTSLYEQYF.

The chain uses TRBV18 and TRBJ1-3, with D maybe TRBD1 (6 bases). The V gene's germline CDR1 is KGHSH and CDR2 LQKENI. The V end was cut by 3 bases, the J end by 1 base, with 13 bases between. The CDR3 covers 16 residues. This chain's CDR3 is CASSPSQGSSGNTIYF. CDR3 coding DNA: TGTGCCAGCTCACCGTCCCAGGGGAGTTCTGGAAACACCATATATTTT.

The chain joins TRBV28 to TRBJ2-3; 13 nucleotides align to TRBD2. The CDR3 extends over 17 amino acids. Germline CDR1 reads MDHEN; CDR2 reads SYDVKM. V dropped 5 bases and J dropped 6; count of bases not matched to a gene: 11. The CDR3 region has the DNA TGTGCCAGCAGTACCTCTTTCGGACTAGCGGGAGCGGATACGCAGTATTTT. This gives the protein CASSTSFGLAGADTQYF. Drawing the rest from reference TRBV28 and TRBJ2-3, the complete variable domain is DVKVTQSSRYLVKRTGEKVFLECVQDMDHENMFWYRQDPGLGLRLIYFSYDVKMKEKGDIPEGYSVSREKKERFSLILESASTNQTSMYLCASSTSFGLAGADTQYFGPGTRLTVL.

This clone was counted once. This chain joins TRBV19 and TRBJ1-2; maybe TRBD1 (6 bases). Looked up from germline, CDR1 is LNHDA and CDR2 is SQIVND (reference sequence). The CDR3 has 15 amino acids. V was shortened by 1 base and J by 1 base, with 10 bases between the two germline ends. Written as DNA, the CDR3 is TGTGCCAGTAGTATAGGGACAGAGGTTAACTATGGCTACACCTTC. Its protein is CASSIGTEVNYGYTF.

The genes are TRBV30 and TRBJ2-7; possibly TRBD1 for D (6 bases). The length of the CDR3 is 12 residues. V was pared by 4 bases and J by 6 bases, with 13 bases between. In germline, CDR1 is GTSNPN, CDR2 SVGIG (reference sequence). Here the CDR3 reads CAWTPTGFEQYF. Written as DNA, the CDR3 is TGTGCCTGGACCCCAACAGGGTTCGAGCAGTACTTC.

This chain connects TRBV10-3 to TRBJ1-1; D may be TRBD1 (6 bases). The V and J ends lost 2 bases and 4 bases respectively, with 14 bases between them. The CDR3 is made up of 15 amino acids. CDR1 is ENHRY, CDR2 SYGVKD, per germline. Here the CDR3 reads CAISELSGAGTEAFF. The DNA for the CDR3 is TGTGCCATCAGTGAGCTCTCAGGGGCAGGCACTGAAGCTTTCTTT.

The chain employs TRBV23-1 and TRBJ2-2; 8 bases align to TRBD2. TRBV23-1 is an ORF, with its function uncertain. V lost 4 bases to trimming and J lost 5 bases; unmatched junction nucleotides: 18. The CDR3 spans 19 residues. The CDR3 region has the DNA TGCGCCAGCAGTCCCCTGAACCGGGGGGGCCTTTTAAGAACCGGGGAGCTGTTTTTT. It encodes CASSPLNRGGLLRTGELFF.

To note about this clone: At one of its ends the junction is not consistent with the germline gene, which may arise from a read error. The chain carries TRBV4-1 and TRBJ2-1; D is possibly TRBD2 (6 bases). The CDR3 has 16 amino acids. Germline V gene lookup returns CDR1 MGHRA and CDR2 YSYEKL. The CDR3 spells CANSQVSGSSYNEQFF. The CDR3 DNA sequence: TGCGCCAACAGCCAAGTTAGCGGTAGCTCCTACAATGAGCAGTTCTTC.

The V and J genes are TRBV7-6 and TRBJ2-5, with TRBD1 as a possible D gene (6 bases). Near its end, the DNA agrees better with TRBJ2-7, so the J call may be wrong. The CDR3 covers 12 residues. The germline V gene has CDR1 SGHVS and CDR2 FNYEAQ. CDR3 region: CASSPDRHEQYF. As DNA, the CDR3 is TGTGCCAGCAGCCCTGACAGGCACGAGCAGTACTTC.

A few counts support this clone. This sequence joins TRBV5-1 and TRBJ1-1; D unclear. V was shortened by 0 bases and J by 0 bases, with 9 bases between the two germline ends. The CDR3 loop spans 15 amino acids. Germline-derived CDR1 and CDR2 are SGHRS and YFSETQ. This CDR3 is CASSLVGALNTEAFF. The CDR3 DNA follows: TGCGCCAGCAGCTTGGTGGGCGCTCTGAACACTGAAGCTTTCTTT. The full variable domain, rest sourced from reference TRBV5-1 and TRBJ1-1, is KAGVTQTPRYLIKTRGQQVTLSCSPISGHRSVSWYQQTPGQGLQFLFEYFSETQRNKGNFPGRFSGRQFSNSRSEMNVSTLELGDSALYLCASSLVGALNTEAFFGQGTRLTVV.

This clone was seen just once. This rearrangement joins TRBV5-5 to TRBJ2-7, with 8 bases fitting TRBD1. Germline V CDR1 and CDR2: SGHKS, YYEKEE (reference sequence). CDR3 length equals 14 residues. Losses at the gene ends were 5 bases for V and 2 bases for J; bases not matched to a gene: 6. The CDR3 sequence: CASSPGQATYEQYF. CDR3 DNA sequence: TGTGCCAGCAGTCCGGGACAGGCCACCTACGAGCAGTACTTC.

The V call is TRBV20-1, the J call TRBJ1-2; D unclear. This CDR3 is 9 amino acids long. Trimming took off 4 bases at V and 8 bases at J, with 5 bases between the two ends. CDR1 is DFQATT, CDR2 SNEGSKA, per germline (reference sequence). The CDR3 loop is CSATGGYTF. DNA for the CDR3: TGCAGTGCTACGGGGGGCTACACCTTC.

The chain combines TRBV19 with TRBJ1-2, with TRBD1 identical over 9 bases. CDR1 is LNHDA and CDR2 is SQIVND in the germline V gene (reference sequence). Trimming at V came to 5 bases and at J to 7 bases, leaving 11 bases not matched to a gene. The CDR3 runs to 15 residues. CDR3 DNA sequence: TGTGCCAGTAGTCCGGAACAGGGGGCGGCGGGTGGCTACACCTTC. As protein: CASSPEQGAAGGYTF.

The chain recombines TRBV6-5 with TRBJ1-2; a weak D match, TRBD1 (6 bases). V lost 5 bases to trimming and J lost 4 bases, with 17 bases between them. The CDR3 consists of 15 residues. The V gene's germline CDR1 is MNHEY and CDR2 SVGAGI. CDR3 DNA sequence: TGTGCCAGCAGTACCTTGGACAGTAGGGGCTATGGCTACACCTTC. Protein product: CASSTLDSRGYGYTF.